This T cell receptor beta chain came from a study of siplizumab effects on memory and regulatory T cells. The study's findings and limits: To unstimulated subsets, only a minor fraction of alloreactive clones could be mapped.

Sequencing of each sample assayed roughly 9.8 x 10^4 TCR templates. The protocol was immunoSEQ multiplex PCR, while the TCRdb copy is restricted to in-frame clones and leaves out a portion. The sample yields approximately 100,000 clones, about nine tenths seen once. On this clone itself: Its matching antigen is unknown.

The sequence was collected from a human donor in good health. Some clones in this sample may be carry-over from other donors' samples. The specimen sequenced was CD4+ T cells sorted from blood.

The CDR3 bases are TGTGCCAGCAGCTTAGTTGGGTCAGCTGCCTCCTACAATGAGCAGTTCTTC. This gives the protein CASSLVGSAASYNEQFF. This chain joins TRBV7-6 and TRBJ2-1; unclear D gene. Germline-derived CDR1 and CDR2 are SGHVS and FNYEAQ. V was cut by 1 base and J by 0 bases, with 13 bases left in between. The CDR3 is made up of 17 amino acids.